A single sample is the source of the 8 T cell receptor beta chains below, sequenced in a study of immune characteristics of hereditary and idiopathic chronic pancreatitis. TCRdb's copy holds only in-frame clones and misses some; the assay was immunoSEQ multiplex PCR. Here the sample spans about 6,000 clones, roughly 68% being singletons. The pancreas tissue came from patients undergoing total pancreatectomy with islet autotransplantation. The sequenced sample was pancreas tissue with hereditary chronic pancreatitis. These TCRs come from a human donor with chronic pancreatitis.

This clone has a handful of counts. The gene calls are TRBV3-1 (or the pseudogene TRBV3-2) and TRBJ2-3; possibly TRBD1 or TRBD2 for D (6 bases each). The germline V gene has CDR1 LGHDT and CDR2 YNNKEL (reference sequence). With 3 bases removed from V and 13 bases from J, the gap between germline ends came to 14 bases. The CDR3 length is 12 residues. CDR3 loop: CASSQEGVVEYF. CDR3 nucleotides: TGTGCCAGCAGCCAGGAGGGGGTGGTGGAGTATTTT.

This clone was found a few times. CDR3 loop: CASRRDLYNSPLHF. In nucleotides, the CDR3 is TGTGCCAGCCGCCGGGATCTCTATAATTCACCCCTCCACTTT. V gene TRBV9 combines with J gene TRBJ1-6; D call uncertain. Trimming shortened V by 7 bases and J by 3 bases, and 11 bases separated the two germline ends. Germline CDR1 is SGDLS and CDR2 is YYNGEE. The CDR3 length is 14 residues. Full variable domain (outside the CDR3, taken from reference TRBV9 and TRBJ1-6): DSGVTQTPKHLITATGQRVTLRCSPRSGDLSVYWYQQSLDQGLQFLIQYYNGEERAKGNILERFSAQQFPDLHSELNLSSLELGDSALYFCASRRDLYNSPLHFGNGTRLTVT.

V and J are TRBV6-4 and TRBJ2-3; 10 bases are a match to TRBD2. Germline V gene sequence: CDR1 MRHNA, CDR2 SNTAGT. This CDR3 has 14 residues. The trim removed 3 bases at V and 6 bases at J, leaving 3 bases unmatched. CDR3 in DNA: TGTGCCAGCAGTGAAAGCGGGGGGGCCGATACGCAGTATTTT. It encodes CASSESGGADTQYF.

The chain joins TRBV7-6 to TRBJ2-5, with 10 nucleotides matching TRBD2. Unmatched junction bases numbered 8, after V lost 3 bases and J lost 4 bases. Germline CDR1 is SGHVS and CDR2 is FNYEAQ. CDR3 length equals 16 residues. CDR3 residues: CASSFGLAEAGETQYF. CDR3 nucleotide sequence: TGTGCCAGCAGCTTCGGACTAGCGGAGGCGGGAGAGACCCAGTACTTC.

Written as DNA, the CDR3 is TGTGCCAGCAGTGACTCGGGGGGGGGCCCAGATACGCAGTATTTT. This translates into CASSDSGGGPDTQYF. V is TRBV6-4 and J is TRBJ2-3, with D perhaps matching TRBD2 (7 bases). The CDR3 consists of 15 residues. Looked up from germline, CDR1 is MRHNA and CDR2 is SNTAGT. V was clipped by 0 bases and J by 4 bases, with 11 bases between them.

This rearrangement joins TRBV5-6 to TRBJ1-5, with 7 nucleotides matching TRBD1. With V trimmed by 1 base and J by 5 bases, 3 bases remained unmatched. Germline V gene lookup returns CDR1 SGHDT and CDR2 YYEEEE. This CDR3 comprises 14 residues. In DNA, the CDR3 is TGTGCCAGCAGCTTGTGGGACAGAGATCAGCCCCAGCATTTT. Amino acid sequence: CASSLWDRDQPQHF.

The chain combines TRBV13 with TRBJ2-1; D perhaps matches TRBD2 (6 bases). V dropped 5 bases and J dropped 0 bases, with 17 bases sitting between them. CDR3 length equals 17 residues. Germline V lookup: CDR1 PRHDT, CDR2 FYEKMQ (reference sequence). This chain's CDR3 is CASSPRPGESSYNEQFF. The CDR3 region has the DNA TGTGCCAGCAGCCCTCGCCCGGGAGAGAGCTCCTACAATGAGCAGTTCTTC.

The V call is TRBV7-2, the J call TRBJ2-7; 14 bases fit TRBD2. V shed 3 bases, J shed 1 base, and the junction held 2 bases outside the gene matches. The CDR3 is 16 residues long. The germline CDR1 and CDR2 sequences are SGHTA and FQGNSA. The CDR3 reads CASSFRLAGGSYEQYF. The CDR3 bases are TGTGCCAGCAGCTTCCGACTAGCGGGGGGGTCCTACGAGCAGTACTTC.